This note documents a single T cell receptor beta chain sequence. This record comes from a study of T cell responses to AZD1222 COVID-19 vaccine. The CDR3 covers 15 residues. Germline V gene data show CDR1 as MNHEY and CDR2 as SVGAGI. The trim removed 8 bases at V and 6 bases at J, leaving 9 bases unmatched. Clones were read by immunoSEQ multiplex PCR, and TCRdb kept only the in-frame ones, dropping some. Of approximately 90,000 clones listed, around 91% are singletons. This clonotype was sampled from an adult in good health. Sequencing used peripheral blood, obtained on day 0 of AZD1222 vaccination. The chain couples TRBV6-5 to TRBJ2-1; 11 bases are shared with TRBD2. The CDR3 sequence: CASAEPSGGLNEQFF. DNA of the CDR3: TGTGCCAGCGCCGAGCCTAGCGGGGGGCTCAATGAGCAGTTCTTC.